The 19 T cell receptor beta chains listed next were all sequenced from one sample in a study of blood T cell repertoires in COVID-19. Measured with immunoSEQ multiplex PCR; TCRdb has only the in-frame clones, and not every one. This sample has about 90,000 clones; 75% to 85% occur once, and the top ten carry about 9.4%. The sample taken for sequencing was peripheral blood. The receptors shown here come from a woman between 70 and 85 years old with acute or convalescent COVID-19.

The chain has TRBV7-8 and TRBJ2-5; 10 bases match TRBD2. V dropped 2 bases and J dropped 2; count of bases not matched to a gene: 2. Germline V gives CDR1 SGHVS, CDR2 FQNEAQ. The CDR3 runs to 15 residues. The DNA of the CDR3 is TGTGCCAGCAGCTTAAGCGGGGGGGCTCAAGAGACCCAGTACTTC. It codes for CASSLSGGAQETQYF.

The chain is built from TRBV3-1 (or the pseudogene TRBV3-2) and TRBJ2-5; tentative D call: TRBD1 (6 bases). V dropped 5 bases and J dropped 0 bases, with 10 bases sitting between them. Germline V lookup: CDR1 LGHDT, CDR2 YNNKEL (reference sequence). The CDR3 extends over 14 amino acids. The CDR3 region is CASSFQGYQETQYF. The CDR3 coding sequence is TGTGCCAGCAGCTTTCAGGGGTACCAAGAGACCCAGTACTTC.

This sequence joins TRBV18 and TRBJ2-7; possible D gene TRBD1, 5 bases. The length of the CDR3 is 15 residues. V lost 5 bases and J lost 0, with 14 bases in between. Germline V gene sequence: CDR1 KGHSH, CDR2 LQKENI. The CDR3 DNA follows: TGTGCCAGCTCAAGCAGGGCTAGGAGCTCCTACGAGCAGTACTTC. Translation gives CASSSRARSSYEQYF.

This clone occurred a few times. J is TRBJ2-7 and V is TRBV11-2; TRBD2 agrees at 8 bases. Looked up from germline, CDR1 is SGHAT and CDR2 is FQNNGV. J lost 0 bases, V lost 4 bases, and 2 bases had no gene match. The CDR3 covers 14 residues. The DNA of the CDR3 is TGTGCCAGCAGCTCGACTAGCGACTCCTACGAGCAGTACTTC. Its translation: CASSSTSDSYEQYF.

In this sample, this clone turned up a few times. The rearrangement uses TRBV6-6 and TRBJ1-5, with D possibly being TRBD1 (5 bases). CDR1 and CDR2 (germline): MNHNY, SVGAGI (reference sequence). The V end lost 6 bases, the J end lost 0 bases, and 9 bases lay between the germline ends. There are 14 residues in the CDR3. CDR3 nucleotides: TGTGCCAGCAGATTCAGGGATAGCAATCAGCCCCAGCATTTT. This encodes CASRFRDSNQPQHF.

The chain uses TRBV24-1 and TRBJ2-3; D remains ambiguous. The CDR3 totals 13 residues. Deletions cut 4 bases from V and 6 bases from J, with 10 bases between. The V gene's germline CDR1 is KGHDR and CDR2 SFDVKD. CDR3 nucleotide sequence: TGTGCCACCAGTGACAGGAACTCGGATACGCAGTATTTT. Protein product: CATSDRNSDTQYF.

The chain couples TRBV7-2 to TRBJ1-4; 9 bases map to TRBD1. The CDR3 has 14 residues. In germline, CDR1 is SGHTA, CDR2 FQGNSA. V shed 5 bases, J shed 6 bases, and the junction held 4 bases outside the gene matches. CDR3 sequence (DNA): TGTGCCAGCAGCATGGGACAGGGCGATGAAAAACTGTTTTTT. This gives the protein CASSMGQGDEKLFF.

The chain recombines TRBV28 with TRBJ2-3; D is unclear. From germline, CDR1 is MDHEN and CDR2 SYDVKM. The CDR3 covers 11 residues. V lost 5 bases, J lost 6 bases, and 6 bases lay in between. CDR3: CASSDLDTQYF. Here the CDR3 DNA reads TGTGCCAGCAGTGACTTGGATACGCAGTATTTT.

The chain links TRBV5-4 to TRBJ2-5; maybe TRBD1 (6 bases). This CDR3 region has 13 residues. CDR1 and CDR2 from the germline V gene are SGHNT and YYREEE (reference sequence). V shed 5 bases and J shed 7 bases, with 15 bases lying between them. DNA for the CDR3: TGTGCCAGCAGGCCGACAGGAGAAGGGACCCAGTACTTC. It yields the protein CASRPTGEGTQYF.

There are a few counts of this clone. V gene TRBV4-2 combines with J gene TRBJ2-1, with D possibly being TRBD1 (6 bases). The CDR3 sequence is 17 residues long. The V gene's germline CDR1 is LGHNA and CDR2 YNFKEQ. The V gene lost 3 bases and the J gene lost 6 bases, with 21 bases spanning the gap. Here the CDR3 reads CASSQGPGDRTTNEQFF. CDR3 nucleotide sequence: TGTGCCAGCAGCCAGGGACCCGGAGACAGGACAACCAATGAGCAGTTCTTC.

The chain carries TRBV12-3 or TRBV12-4 and TRBJ1-1, with D unresolved. V was pared by 2 bases and J by 1 base, with 5 bases between. There are 13 residues in the CDR3. The DNA of the CDR3 is TGTGCCAGCAGTTTACTCAGGAACACTGAAGCTTTCTTT. Its protein is CASSLLRNTEAFF.

The CDR3 region has the DNA TGTGCCATCAGCGCGGACAGGCTCTCTGGAAACACCATATATTTT. Protein sequence: CAISADRLSGNTIYF. The V and J genes are TRBV10-3 and TRBJ1-3, with 7 bases that match TRBD1. Trimming took 6 bases from V and 0 from J; bases not matched to a gene: 5. CDR1 is ENHRY, CDR2 SYGVKD, per germline. The CDR3 loop spans 15 amino acids.

The sample holds a few counts of this clone. The chain combines TRBV3-1 (or the pseudogene TRBV3-2) with TRBJ2-1; 11 positions agree with TRBD1. The V gene end was trimmed by 2 bases and the J gene end by 10 bases; junction bases not matched to a gene: 7. There are 15 residues in the CDR3. CDR1 is LGHDT, CDR2 YNNKEL, per germline (reference sequence). The CDR3 DNA reads as TGTGCCAGCAGCCAATCCGGGACAGGGGGTTCCGAGCAGTTCTTC. Amino acid sequence: CASSQSGTGGSEQFF.

This chain links TRBV5-1 with TRBJ1-3; D unresolved. The CDR3 loop spans 13 amino acids. V dropped 3 bases and J dropped 4 bases, with 8 bases sitting between them. CDR1 and CDR2 (germline): SGHRS, YFSETQ. The CDR3: CASSSEAGNTIYF. For the CDR3, the DNA is TGCGCCAGCAGCTCGGAGGCAGGAAACACCATATATTTT.

The J gene is TRBJ1-2, the V gene TRBV2, with D maybe TRBD1 (5 bases). Looked up from germline, CDR1 is SNHLY and CDR2 is FYNNEI. V shed 5 bases and J shed 2 bases, with 12 bases lying between them. The CDR3 runs to 14 residues. CDR3 amino acids: CASSLTVSNYGYTF. CDR3 DNA sequence: TGTGCCAGCAGTTTGACAGTTTCCAACTATGGCTACACCTTC.

The rearrangement joins TRBV19 to TRBJ2-2; maybe TRBD1 (5 bases). CDR1 is LNHDA, CDR2 SQIVND, per germline (reference sequence). V was pared by 2 bases and J by 5 bases, with 9 bases between. The CDR3 is 14 residues long. In DNA, the CDR3 is TGTGCCAGTAGTATACTCAGGGCGACCGGGGAGCTGTTTTTT. Translation: CASSILRATGELFF.

The CDR3 loop reads CASSLDGRAGRDEQYF. CDR3 nucleotides: TGCGCCAGCAGCTTGGACGGGAGGGCAGGGAGAGACGAGCAGTACTTC. The rearrangement links TRBV5-1 to TRBJ2-7, with 8 bases matching TRBD2. V lost 0 bases, J lost 5 bases, and 10 bases stayed unmatched. This CDR3 spans 16 amino acids. The germline V gene encodes CDR1 SGHRS and CDR2 YFSETQ. The variable domain in full, with the rest retrieved from reference TRBV5-1 and TRBJ2-7, is KAGVTQTPRYLIKTRGQQVTLSCSPISGHRSVSWYQQTPGQGLQFLFEYFSETQRNKGNFPGRFSGRQFSNSRSEMNVSTLELGDSALYLCASSLDGRAGRDEQYFGPGTRLTVT.

The gene calls are TRBV25-1 and TRBJ2-3; D unresolved. Trimming left V 6 bases short and J 9 bases short, with 10 bases between. The CDR3 spans 11 residues. CDR1 and CDR2 from the germline V gene are MGHDK and SYGVNS. The CDR3 DNA reads TGTGCCAGCAGGAGCAGGCACACGCAGTATTTT. As protein: CASRSRHTQYF.

V usage is TRBV9 and J usage is TRBJ2-7; D is possibly TRBD2 (5 bases). The germline V gene has CDR1 SGDLS and CDR2 YYNGEE. The CDR3 runs to 14 residues. Trimming took off 0 bases at V and 4 bases at J, with 11 bases between the two ends. CDR3 nucleotide sequence: TGTGCCAGCAGCGTAGGGTTAACGGGGTACGAGCAGTACTTC. Its protein is CASSVGLTGYEQYF.